This TCR beta chain appears in the sequencing data of a study of identical twins. From the 5' RACE reads, TCRdb called clonotypes with MiXCR, one entry per CDR3 protein. The sample comprises about 890,000 distinct CDR3 sequences, 10% to 15% of which are singletons, and roughly 1.5% rests with the top ten. Germline V CDR1 and CDR2: SNHLY, FYNNEI. V lost 5 bases to trimming and J lost 7 bases, with 11 bases between them. The length of the CDR3 is 13 residues. The same sample was also used in a study of yellow fever vaccine responses in identical twins.

The sequenced sample consisted of PBMCs. The chain couples TRBV2 to TRBJ2-2; no reliable D call. The source of this sequence is a woman between 18 and 29 years old in good health. CDR3 coding DNA: TGTGCCAGCAGTCCCTTAGATTACGGGGAGCTGTTTTTT. Translation gives CASSPLDYGELFF.